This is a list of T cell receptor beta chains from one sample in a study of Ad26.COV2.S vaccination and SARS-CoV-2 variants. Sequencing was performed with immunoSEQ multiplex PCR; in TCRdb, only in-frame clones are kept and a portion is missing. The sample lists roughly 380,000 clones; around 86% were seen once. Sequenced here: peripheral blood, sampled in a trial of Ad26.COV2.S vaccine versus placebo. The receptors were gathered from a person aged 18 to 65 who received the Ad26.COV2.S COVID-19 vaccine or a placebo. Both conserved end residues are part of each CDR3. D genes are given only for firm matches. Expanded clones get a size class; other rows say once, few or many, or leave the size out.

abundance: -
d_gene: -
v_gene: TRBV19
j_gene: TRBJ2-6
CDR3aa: CASSDLTKTWGAGANVLTF
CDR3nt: TGTGCCAGTAGTGACCTGACCAAAACTTGGGGTGCTGGGGCCAACGTCCTGACTTTC

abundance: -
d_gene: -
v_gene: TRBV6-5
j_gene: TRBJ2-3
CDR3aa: CASSYSGPTDTQYF
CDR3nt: TGTGCCAGCAGTTACAGCGGGCCGACAGATACGCAGTATTTT

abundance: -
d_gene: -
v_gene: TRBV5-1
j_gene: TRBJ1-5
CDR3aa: CASSFWGESGQPQHF
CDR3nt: TGCGCCAGCAGCTTTTGGGGGGAATCGGGGCAGCCCCAGCATTTT

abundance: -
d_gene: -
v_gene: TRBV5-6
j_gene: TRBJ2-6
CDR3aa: CASSLYGAGANVLTF
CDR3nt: TGTGCCAGCAGCTTGTATGGAGCTGGGGCCAACGTCCTGACTTTC

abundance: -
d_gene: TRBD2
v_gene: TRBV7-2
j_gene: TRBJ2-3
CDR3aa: CASSAVASGGANTQYF
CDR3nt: TGTGCCAGCAGCGCAGTGGCTAGCGGGGGGGCTAATACGCAGTATTTT

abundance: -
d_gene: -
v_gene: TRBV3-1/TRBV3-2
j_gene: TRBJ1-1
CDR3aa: CASSQVAGAGRAEAFF
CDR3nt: TGTGCCAGCAGCCAGGTAGCTGGAGCGGGTAGGGCTGAAGCTTTCTTT

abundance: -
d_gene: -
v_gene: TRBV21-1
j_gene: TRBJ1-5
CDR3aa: CAGYRRGSNQPQHF
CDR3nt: TGTGCCGGTTATAGGCGGGGGAGCAATCAGCCCCAGCATTTT

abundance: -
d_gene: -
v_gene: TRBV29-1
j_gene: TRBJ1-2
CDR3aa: CSVEARRDFNYGYTF
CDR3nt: TGCAGCGTTGAAGCCCGACGGGACTTTAACTATGGCTACACCTTC

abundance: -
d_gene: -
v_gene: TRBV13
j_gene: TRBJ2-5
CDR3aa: CASSLGGSRGNTETQYF
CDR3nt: TGTGCCAGCAGCTTAGGTGGTTCGCGGGGAAATACGGAGACCCAGTACTTC

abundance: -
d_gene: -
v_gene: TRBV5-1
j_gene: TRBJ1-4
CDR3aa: CASSRGGQSTNEKLFF
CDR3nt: TGCGCCAGCAGCCGCGGGGGGCAGTCCACTAATGAAAAACTGTTTTTT

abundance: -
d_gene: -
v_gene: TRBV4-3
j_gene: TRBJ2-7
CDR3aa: CASSQSRGGLSYEQYF
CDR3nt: TGCGCCAGCAGCCAATCCAGGGGGGGATTGTCCTACGAGCAGTACTTC

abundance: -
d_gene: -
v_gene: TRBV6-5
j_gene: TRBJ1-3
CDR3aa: CASSQGRQSGNTIYF
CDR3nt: TGTGCCAGCAGTCAGGGGAGACAAAGTGGAAACACCATATATTTT

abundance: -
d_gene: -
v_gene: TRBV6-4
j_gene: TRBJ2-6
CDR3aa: CASSATGTAGANVLTF
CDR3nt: TGTGCCAGCAGTGCTACAGGAACAGCTGGGGCCAACGTCCTGACTTTC

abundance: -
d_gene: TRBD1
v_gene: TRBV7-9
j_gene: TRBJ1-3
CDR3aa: CASSLGGLANTIYF
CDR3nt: TGTGCCAGCAGCCTAGGGGGCCTTGCGAACACCATATATTTT

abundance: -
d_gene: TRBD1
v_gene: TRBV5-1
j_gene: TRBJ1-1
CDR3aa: CASSTGGVTLTEAFF
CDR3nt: TGCGCCAGCAGTACAGGGGGCGTAACCCTCACTGAAGCTTTCTTT

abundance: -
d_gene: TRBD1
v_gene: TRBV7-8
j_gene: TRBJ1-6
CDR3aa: CASSGRDRGHNSPLHF
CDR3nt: TGTGCCAGCAGCGGAAGGGACAGGGGGCATAATTCACCCCTCCACTTT

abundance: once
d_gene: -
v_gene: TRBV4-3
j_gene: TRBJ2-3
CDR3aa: CASSQDITKDTQYF
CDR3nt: TGCGCCAGCAGCCAAGATATCACGAAGGATACGCAGTATTTT

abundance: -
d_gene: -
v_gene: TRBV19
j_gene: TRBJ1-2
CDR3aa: CASTELRGRAASNYGYTF
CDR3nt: TGTGCCAGTACCGAACTCAGGGGCAGGGCAGCCTCTAACTATGGCTACACCTTC

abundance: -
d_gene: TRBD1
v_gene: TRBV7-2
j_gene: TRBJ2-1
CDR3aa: CASSDQKGPGQINNEQFF
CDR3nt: TGTGCCAGCAGCGATCAGAAAGGCCCGGGACAGATCAACAATGAGCAGTTCTTC

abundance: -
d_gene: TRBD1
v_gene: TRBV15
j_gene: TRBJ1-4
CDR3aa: CATSRAGQSLVGEKLFF
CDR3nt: TGTGCCACCAGCAGAGCGGGACAGAGTCTGGTCGGGGAAAAACTGTTTTTT

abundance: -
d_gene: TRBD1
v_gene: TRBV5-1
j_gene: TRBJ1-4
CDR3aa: CASSLGGRQGREKLFF
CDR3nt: TGCGCCAGCAGCTTGGGTGGTCGACAGGGGCGAGAAAAACTGTTTTTT

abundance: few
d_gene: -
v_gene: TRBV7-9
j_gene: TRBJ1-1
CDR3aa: CASSLGWSQRNTEAFF
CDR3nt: TGTGCCAGCAGCTTGGGGTGGTCACAGAGGAACACTGAAGCTTTCTTT

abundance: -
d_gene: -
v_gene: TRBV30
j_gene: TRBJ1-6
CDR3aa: CAMEPPGVYNSPLHF
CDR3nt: TGTGCCATGGAACCCCCCGGGGTCTATAATTCACCCCTCCACTTT

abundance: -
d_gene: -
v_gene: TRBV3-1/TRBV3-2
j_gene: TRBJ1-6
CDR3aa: CASNTGPQALHF
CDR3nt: TGTGCCAGCAATACAGGACCCCAGGCCCTCCACTTT

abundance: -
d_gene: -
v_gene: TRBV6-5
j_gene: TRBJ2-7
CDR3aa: CASSITGYEQYF
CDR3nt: TGTGCCAGCAGCATAACAGGATACGAGCAGTACTTC

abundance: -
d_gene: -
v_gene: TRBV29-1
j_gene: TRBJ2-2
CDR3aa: CSVGHSNTGELFF
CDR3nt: TGCAGCGTGGGGCACTCCAACACCGGGGAGCTGTTTTTT

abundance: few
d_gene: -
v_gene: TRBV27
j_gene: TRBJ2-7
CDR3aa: CASSAVGPYEQYF
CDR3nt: TGTGCCAGCAGTGCAGTGGGACCCTACGAGCAGTACTTC

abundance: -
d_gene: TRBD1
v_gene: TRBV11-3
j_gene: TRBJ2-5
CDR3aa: CASSPGTGAETQYF
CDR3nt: TGTGCCAGCAGCCCCGGGACAGGGGCTGAGACCCAGTACTTC

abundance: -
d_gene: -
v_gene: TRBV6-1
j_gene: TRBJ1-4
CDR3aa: CASSERTDQKLFF
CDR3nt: TGTGCCAGCAGTGAAAGGACAGACCAGAAACTGTTTTTT

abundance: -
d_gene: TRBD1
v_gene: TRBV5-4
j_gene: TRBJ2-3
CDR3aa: CASSLDRGPPDTQYF
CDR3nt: TGTGCCAGCAGCTTGGACAGGGGTCCACCAGATACGCAGTATTTT

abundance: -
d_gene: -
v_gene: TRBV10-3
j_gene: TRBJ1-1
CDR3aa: CAINRGVGTEAFF
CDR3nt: TGTGCCATCAATCGGGGGGTGGGCACTGAAGCTTTCTTT

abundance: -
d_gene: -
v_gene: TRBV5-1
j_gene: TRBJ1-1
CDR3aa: CASSPVGQHDEAFF
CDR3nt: TGCGCCAGCAGCCCTGTAGGACAACATGATGAAGCTTTCTTT

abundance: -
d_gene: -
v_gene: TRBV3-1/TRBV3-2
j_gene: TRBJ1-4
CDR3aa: CASSQVPEGRGKLFF
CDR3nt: TGTGCCAGCAGCCAAGTTCCCGAAGGACGGGGTAAACTGTTTTTT

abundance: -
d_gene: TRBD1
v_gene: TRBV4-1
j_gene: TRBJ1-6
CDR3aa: CASSQDPQGFSYNSPLHF
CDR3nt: TGCGCCAGCAGCCAAGATCCACAGGGGTTCTCCTATAATTCACCCCTCCACTTT

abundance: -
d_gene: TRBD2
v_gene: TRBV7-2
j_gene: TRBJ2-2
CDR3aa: CASSFALAGATGELFF
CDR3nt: TGTGCCAGCAGCTTTGCTCTAGCGGGTGCCACCGGGGAGCTGTTTTTT

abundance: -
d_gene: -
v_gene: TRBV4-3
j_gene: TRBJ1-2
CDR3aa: CASSQVSGDGYTF
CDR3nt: TGCGCCAGCAGCCAAGTCAGCGGGGACGGCTACACCTTC

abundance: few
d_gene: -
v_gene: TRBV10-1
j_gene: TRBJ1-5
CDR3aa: CASSESGGTQGNQPQHF
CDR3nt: TGCGCCAGCAGTGAGTCCGGGGGGACACAGGGCAATCAGCCCCAGCATTTT

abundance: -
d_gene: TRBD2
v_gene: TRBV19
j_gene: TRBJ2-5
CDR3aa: CASSISGLAFETQYF
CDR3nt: TGTGCCAGTAGTATAAGCGGACTAGCGTTTGAGACCCAGTACTTC

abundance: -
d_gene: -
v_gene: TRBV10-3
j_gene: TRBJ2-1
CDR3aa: CASWEGAPYNEQFF
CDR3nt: TGTGCCTCCTGGGAGGGGGCCCCTTACAATGAGCAGTTCTTC

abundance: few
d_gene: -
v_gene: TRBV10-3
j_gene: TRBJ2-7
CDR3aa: CAIRGDKSGHEQYF
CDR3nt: TGTGCCATCAGGGGGGACAAAAGCGGGCACGAGCAGTACTTC

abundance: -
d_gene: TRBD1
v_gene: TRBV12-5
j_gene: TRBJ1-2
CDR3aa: CASGPGTEPNYGYTF
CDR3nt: TGTGCTAGTGGTCCTGGGACAGAACCTAACTATGGCTACACCTTC

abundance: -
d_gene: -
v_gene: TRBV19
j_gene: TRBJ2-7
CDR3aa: CATRDGGYEQYF
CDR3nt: TGTGCCACCAGGGACGGAGGCTACGAGCAGTACTTC

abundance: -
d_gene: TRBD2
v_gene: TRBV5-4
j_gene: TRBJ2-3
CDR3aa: CASSLPRTSTDSQYF
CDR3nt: TGTGCCAGCAGCCTCCCCCGGACTAGCACAGATTCGCAGTATTTT

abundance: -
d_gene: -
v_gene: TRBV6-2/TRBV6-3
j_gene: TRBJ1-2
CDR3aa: CASSYSQGRIYAGYTF
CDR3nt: TGTGCCAGCAGTTACTCTCAGGGTCGGATTTATGCGGGATACACCTTC

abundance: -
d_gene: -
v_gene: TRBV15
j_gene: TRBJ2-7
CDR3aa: CATSRDRAFEQYF
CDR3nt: TGTGCCACCAGCAGAGACAGGGCTTTCGAGCAGTACTTC

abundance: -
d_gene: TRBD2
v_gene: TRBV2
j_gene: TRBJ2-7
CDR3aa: CASSESGGEVGQDYVQYF
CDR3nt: TGTGCCAGCAGTGAAAGCGGGGGGGAGGTGGGACAGGATTACGTGCAGTACTTC